The source of this TCR beta chain is a study of cytomegalovirus exposure and HLA in healthy donors. The CDR3 is 13 residues long. Per germline, CDR1 MDHEN and CDR2 SYDVKM. V dropped 7 bases and J dropped 7 bases, with 14 bases sitting between them. This PCR relied on a set of 60 Vbeta primers and 13 Jbeta primers. TCRdb's table, derived via immunoSEQ multiplex PCR, lists solely in-frame clones and lacks some. The table shows about 130,000 clones, with roughly three quarters occurring only once. The sequence was collected from a woman between 40 and 50 years old in good health and CMV-seronegative. The material sequenced was PBMCs. This sequence joins TRBV28 and TRBJ1-5; no clear D. The CDR3 region is CASISGRKQPQHF. The CDR3 nucleotides read TGTGCCAGCATATCGGGGAGAAAACAGCCCCAGCATTTT.